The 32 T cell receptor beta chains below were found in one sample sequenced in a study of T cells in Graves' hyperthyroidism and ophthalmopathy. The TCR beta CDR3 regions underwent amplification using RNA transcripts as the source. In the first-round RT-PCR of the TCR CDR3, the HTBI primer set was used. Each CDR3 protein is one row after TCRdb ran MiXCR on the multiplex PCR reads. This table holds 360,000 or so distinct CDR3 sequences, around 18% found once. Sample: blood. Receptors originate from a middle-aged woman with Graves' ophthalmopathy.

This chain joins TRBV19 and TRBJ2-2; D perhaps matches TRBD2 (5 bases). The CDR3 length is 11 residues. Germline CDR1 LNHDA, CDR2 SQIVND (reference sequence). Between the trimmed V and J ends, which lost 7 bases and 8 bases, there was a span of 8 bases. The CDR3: CASTRRGELFF. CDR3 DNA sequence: TGTGCCAGTACAAGGAGGGGGGAGCTGTTTTTT.

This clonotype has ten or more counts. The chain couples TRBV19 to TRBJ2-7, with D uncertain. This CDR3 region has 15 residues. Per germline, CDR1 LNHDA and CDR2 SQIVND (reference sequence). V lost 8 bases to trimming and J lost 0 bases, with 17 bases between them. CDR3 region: CASAELLSSSYEQYF. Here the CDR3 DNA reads TGTGCCAGTGCCGAACTCTTGAGTAGCTCCTACGAGCAGTACTTC.

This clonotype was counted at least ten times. The CDR3 bases are TGCAGTGCGCGCCCATATGGGAACACTGAAGCTTTCTTT. Protein sequence: CSARPYGNTEAFF. This chain joins TRBV20-1 and TRBJ1-1; D gene ambiguous. The length of the CDR3 is 13 residues. CDR1 and CDR2 from the germline V gene are DFQATT and SNEGSKA (reference sequence). Trimming took off 6 bases at V and 1 base at J, with 12 bases between the two ends.

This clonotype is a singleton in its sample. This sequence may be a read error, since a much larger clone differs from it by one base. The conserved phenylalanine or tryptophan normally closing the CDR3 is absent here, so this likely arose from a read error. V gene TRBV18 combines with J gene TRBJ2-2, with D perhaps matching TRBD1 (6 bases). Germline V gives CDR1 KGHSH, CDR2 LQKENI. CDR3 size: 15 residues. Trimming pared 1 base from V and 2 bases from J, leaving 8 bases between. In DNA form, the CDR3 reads TGTGCCAGCTCACCACTGGACAGAAACACCGGGGAGCTGTTTATT. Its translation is CASSPLDRNTGELFI.

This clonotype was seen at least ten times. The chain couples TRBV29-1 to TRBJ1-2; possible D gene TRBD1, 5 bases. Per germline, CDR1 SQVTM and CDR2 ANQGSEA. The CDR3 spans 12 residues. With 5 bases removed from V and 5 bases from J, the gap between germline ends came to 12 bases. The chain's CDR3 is CSVQGPGYGYTF. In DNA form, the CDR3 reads TGCAGCGTTCAGGGCCCAGGGTATGGCTACACCTTC.

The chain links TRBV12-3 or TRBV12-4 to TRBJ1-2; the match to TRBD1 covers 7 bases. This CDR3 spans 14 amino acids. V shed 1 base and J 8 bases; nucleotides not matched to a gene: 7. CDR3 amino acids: CASSLDRGATGYTF. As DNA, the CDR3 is TGTGCCAGCAGTTTAGACAGGGGCGCAACAGGCTACACCTTC.

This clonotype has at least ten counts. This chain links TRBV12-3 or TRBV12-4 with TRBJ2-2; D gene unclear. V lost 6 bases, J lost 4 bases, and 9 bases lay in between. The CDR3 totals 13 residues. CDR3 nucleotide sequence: TGTGCCAGCAGAGTCTCAACCACCGGGGAGCTGTTTTTT. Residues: CASRVSTTGELFF.

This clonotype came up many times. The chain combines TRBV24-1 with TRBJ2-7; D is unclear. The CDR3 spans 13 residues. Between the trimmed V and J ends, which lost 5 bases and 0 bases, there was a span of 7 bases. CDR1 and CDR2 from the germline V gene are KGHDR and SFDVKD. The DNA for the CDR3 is TGTGCCACCAGTGGGACGGACTCCTACGAGCAGTACTTC. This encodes CATSGTDSYEQYF.

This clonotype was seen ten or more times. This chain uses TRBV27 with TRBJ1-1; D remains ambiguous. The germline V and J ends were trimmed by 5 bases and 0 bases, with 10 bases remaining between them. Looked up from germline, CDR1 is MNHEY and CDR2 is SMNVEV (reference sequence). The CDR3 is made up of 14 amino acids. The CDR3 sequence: CASSPHLMNTEAFF. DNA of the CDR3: TGTGCCAGCAGTCCCCATCTCATGAACACTGAAGCTTTCTTT.

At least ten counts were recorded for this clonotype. In DNA form, the CDR3 reads TGTGCCAGCAGTGTGGGAGGGGGCGGAGGGCCCCAGCATTTT. Protein sequence: CASSVGGGGGPQHF. J is TRBJ1-5 and V is TRBV2; TRBD1 aligns across 7 bases. V shed 4 bases, J shed 9 bases, and the junction held 9 bases outside the gene matches. This CDR3 region has 14 residues. Germline assignment: CDR1 SNHLY and CDR2 FYNNEI. The entire variable domain, with the rest obtained from reference TRBV2 and TRBJ1-5, is as follows: EPEVTQTPSHQVTQMGQEVILRCVPISNHLYFYWYRQILGQKVEFLVSFYNNEISEKSEIFDDQFSVERPDGSNFTLKIRSTKLEDSAMYFCASSVGGGGGPQHFGDGTRLSIL.

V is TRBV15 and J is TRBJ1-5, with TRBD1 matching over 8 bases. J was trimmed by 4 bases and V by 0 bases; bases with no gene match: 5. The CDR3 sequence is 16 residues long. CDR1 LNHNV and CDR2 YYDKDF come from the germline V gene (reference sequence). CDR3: CATSRDQGAGNQPQHF. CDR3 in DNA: TGTGCCACCAGCAGAGATCAGGGGGCAGGGAATCAGCCCCAGCATTTT.

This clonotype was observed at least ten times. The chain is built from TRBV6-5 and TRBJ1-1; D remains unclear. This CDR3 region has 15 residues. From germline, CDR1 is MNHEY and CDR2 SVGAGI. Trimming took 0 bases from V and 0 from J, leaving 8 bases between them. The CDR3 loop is CASSYSLAVNTEAFF. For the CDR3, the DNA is TGTGCCAGCAGTTACTCTTTGGCGGTGAACACTGAAGCTTTCTTT.

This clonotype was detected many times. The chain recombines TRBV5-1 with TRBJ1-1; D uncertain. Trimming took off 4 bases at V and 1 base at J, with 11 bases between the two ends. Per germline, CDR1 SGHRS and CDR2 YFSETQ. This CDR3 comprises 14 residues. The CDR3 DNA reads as TGCGCCAGCAGCGTCAGCGTGGGGAACACTGAAGCTTTCTTT. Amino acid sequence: CASSVSVGNTEAFF.

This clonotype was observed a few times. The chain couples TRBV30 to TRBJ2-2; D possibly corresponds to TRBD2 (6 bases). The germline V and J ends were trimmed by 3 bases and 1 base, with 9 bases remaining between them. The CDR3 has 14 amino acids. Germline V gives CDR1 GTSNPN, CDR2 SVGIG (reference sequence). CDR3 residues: CAWRAGWNTGELFF. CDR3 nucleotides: TGTGCCTGGAGGGCGGGATGGAACACCGGGGAGCTGTTTTTT.

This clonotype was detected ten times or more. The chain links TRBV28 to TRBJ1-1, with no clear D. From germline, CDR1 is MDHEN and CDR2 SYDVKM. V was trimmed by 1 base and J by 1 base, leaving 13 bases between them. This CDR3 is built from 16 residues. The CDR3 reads CASSLSERRSNTEAFF. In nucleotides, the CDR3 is TGTGCCAGCAGTTTATCCGAAAGACGGTCGAACACTGAAGCTTTCTTT.

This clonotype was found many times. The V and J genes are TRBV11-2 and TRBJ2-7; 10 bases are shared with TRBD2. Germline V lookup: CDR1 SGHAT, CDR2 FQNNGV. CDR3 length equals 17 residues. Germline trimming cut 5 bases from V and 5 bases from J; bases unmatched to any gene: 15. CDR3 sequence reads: CASSPPGLAIYPDEQYF. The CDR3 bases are TGTGCCAGCAGCCCGCCGGGACTAGCGATTTACCCGGACGAGCAGTACTTC.

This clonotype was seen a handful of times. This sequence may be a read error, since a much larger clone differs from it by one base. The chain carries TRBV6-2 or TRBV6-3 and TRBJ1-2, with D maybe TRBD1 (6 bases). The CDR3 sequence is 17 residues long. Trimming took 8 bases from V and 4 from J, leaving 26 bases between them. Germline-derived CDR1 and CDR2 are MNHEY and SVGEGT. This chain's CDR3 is CASSKRGNRDAVYGYTF. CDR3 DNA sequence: TGTGCCAGCTCAAAAAGAGGCAACAGGGATGCGGTCTATGGCTACACCTTC.

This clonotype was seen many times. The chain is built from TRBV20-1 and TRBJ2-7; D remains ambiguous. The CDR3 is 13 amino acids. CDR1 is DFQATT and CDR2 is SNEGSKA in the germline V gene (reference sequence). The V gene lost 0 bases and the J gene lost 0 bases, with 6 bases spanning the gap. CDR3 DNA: TGCAGTGCTAGAGAACCCGCCTCCTACGAGCAGTACTTC. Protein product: CSAREPASYEQYF.

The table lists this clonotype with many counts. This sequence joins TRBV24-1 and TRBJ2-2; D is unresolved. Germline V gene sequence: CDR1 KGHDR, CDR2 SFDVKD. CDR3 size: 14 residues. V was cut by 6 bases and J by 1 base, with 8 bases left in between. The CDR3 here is CATSLTENTGELFF. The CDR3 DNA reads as TGTGCCACCAGTCTAACGGAGAACACCGGGGAGCTGTTTTTT.

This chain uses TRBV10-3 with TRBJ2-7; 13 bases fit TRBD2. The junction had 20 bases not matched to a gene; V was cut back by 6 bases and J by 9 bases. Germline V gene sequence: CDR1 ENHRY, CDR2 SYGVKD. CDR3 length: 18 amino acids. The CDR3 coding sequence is TGTGCCATCAGCCAGTCCGGGACTAGCGGGAACCATCGCCTATGGCAGTACTTC. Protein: CAISQSGTSGNHRLWQYF.

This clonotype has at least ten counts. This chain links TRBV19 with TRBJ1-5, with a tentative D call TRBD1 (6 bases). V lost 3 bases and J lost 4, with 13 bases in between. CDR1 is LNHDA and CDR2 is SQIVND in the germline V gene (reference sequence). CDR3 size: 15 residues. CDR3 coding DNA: TGTGCCAGTAGTATCGAGACAGGTAGGAATCAGCCCCAGCATTTT. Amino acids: CASSIETGRNQPQHF.

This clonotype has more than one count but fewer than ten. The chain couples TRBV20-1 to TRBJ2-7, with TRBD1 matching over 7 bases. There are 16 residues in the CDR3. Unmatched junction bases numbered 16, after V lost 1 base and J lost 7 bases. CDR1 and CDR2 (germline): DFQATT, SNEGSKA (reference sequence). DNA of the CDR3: TGCAGTGCTAGAGGGATCGTACAGGGGACCTCCTGGGAGCAGTACTTC. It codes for CSARGIVQGTSWEQYF.

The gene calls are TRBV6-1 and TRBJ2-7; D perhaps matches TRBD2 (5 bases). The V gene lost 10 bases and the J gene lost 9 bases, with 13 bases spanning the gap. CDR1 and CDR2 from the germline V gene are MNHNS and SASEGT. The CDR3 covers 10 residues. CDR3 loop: CANTRRGQYF. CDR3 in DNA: TGTGCCAACACTCGACGGGGGCAGTACTTC.

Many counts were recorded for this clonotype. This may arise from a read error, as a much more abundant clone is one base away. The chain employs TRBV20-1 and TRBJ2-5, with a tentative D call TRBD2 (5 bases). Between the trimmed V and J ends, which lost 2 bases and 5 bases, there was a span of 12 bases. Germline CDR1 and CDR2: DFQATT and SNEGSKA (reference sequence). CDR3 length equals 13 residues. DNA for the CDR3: TGCAGTGCTAGATTCCGGGGTAGGGAGACCCAGTACTTC. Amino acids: CSARFRGRETQYF.

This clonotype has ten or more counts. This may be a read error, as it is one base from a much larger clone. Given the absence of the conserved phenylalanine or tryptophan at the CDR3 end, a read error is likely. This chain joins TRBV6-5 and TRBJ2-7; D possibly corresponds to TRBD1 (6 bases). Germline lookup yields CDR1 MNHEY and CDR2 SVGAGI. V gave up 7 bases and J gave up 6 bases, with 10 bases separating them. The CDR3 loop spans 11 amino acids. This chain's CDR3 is CASKRGGEQYL. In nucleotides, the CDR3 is TGTGCCAGCAAACGAGGGGGCGAGCAGTACCTC.

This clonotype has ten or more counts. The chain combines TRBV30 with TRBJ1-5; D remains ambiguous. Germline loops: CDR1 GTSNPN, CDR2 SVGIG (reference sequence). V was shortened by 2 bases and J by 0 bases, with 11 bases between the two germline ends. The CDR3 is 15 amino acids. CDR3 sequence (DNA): TGTGCCTGGAGTCTCCCCCGGGGTAGCAATCAGCCCCAGCATTTT. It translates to CAWSLPRGSNQPQHF.

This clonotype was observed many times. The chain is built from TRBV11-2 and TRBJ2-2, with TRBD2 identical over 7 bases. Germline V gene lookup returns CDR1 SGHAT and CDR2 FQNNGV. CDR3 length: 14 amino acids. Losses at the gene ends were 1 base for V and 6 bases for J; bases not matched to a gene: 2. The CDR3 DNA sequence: TGTGCCAGCAGCTTAGGGGCGGGGGCCGGGGAGCTGTTTTTT. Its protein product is CASSLGAGAGELFF.

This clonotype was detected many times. CDR3 in amino acids: CASSLGQLYGYTF. Here the CDR3 DNA reads TGTGCCAGCAGTTTAGGGCAGCTTTATGGCTACACCTTC. The chain has TRBV12-3 or TRBV12-4 and TRBJ1-2; no clear D gene. V dropped 1 base and J dropped 5 bases, with 8 bases sitting between them. The CDR3 covers 13 residues.

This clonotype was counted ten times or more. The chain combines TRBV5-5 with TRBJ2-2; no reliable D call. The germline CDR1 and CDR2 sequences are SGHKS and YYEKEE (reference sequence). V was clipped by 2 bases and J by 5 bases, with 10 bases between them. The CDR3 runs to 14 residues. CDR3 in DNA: TGTGCCAGCAGCTTTCAGCCCCCAACCGGGGAGCTGTTTTTT. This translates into CASSFQPPTGELFF.

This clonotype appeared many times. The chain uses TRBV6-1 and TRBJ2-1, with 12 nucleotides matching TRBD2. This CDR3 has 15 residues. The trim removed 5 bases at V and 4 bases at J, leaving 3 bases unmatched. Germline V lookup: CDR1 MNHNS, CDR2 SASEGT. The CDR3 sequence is CASSIGLAGYNEQFF. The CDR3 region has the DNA TGTGCCAGCAGTATAGGACTAGCGGGATACAATGAGCAGTTCTTC.

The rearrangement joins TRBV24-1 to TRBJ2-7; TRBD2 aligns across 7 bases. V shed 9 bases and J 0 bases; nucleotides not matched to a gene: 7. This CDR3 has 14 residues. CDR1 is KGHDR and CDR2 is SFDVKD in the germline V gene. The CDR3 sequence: CATQSGESSYEQYF. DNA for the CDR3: TGTGCCACCCAAAGCGGGGAAAGCTCCTACGAGCAGTACTTC.

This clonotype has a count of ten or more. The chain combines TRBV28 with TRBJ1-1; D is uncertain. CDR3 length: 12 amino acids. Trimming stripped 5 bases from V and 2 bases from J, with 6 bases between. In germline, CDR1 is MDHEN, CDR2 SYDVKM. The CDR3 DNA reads TGTGCCAGCAGTCCGCACAACACTGAAGCTTTCTTT. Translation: CASSPHNTEAFF.